The 9 T cell receptor beta chains below come from one sample, sequenced in a study of T-cell reconstitution after alpha-beta-depleted transplantation in children. Preparation of the TCRbeta library was carried out with unique molecular identifiers. One entry per CDR3 protein, called by TCRdb with MiXCR from the PCR reads. Here the sample spans hundreds of thousands of distinct CDR3 sequences, less than 15% being singletons. The sample here was PBMCs, taken before TCRalphabeta/CD19-depleted stem cell transplant. The source of these receptors is a girl aged 2-9 years with congenital amegakaryocytic thrombocytopenia, due to receive a stem cell transplant.

About this clonotype: This clone may be a read error of a much larger clone one base away. The rearrangement joins TRBV29-1 to TRBJ2-3; D remains unclear. Per the germline V gene, CDR1 is SQVTM and CDR2 is ANQGSEA. CDR3 length: 11 amino acids. V was pared by 8 bases and J by 7 bases, with 13 bases between. The CDR3 spells CSMSRDNTQYF. In DNA form, the CDR3 reads TGCAGCATGTCAAGGGATAATACGCAGTATTTT.

Ten or more counts support this clonotype. The chain combines TRBV20-1 with TRBJ2-5; TRBD2 matches at 7 bases. The germline CDR1 and CDR2 sequences are DFQATT and SNEGSKA (reference sequence). The CDR3 has 16 residues. The trim removed 3 bases at V and 5 bases at J, leaving 15 bases unmatched. CDR3 sequence: CSASQLALAAFETQYF. CDR3 nucleotides: TGCAGTGCTAGTCAACTGGCGCTAGCGGCCTTCGAGACCCAGTACTTC.

There are many counts of this clonotype. The CDR3 region is CAISEPDRMAGELFF. The CDR3 DNA is TGTGCCATCAGTGAGCCGGACAGGATGGCCGGGGAGCTGTTTTTT. The chain carries TRBV10-3 and TRBJ2-2, with 7 bases lining up with TRBD1. Trimming cost V 2 bases and J 6 bases; bases outside gene matches: 6. The CDR3 is made up of 15 amino acids. In germline, CDR1 is ENHRY, CDR2 SYGVKD.

The rearrangement uses TRBV30 and TRBJ2-2, with D possibly TRBD1 on 6 matching bases. CDR3 length equals 11 residues. Trimming removed 4 bases from V and 13 bases from J, with 13 bases in between. The germline V gene encodes CDR1 GTSNPN and CDR2 SVGIG (reference sequence). DNA for the CDR3: TGTGCCTGGACAGGGGCCAGAAGGCTGTTTTTT. Its translation is CAWTGARRLFF.

V gene TRBV2 combines with J gene TRBJ2-1; no clear D gene. V lost 3 bases and J lost 9, with 9 bases in between. The CDR3 has 12 amino acids. Germline-derived CDR1 and CDR2 are SNHLY and FYNNEI. CDR3 sequence reads: CASSEPGSEQFF. CDR3 nucleotides: TGTGCCAGCAGTGAGCCCGGGTCTGAGCAGTTCTTC.

V gene TRBV27 combines with J gene TRBJ1-1; tentative D call: TRBD1 (5 bases). Trimming stripped 2 bases from V and 1 base from J, with 8 bases between. From germline, CDR1 is MNHEY and CDR2 SMNVEV (reference sequence). This CDR3 comprises 14 residues. The CDR3 DNA is TGTGCCAGCAGTTTAATTCAGGGGAACACTGAAGCTTTCTTT. This encodes CASSLIQGNTEAFF.

With respect to this clonotype: This may come from a read error, since a much larger clone is one base off. V gene TRBV20-1 combines with J gene TRBJ2-1; a weak D match, TRBD2 (6 bases). Germline CDR1 is DFQATT and CDR2 is SNEGSKA (reference sequence). The CDR3 contains 15 residues. V dropped 0 bases and J dropped 0 bases, with 9 bases sitting between them. As DNA, the CDR3 is TGCAGTGCTAGAGACCGAGCGGGCTCCTACAATGAGCAGTTCTTC. Its protein product is CSARDRAGSYNEQFF.

With respect to this clonotype: A much larger clone is a single base away; this may be a read error. The rearrangement joins TRBV12-3 or TRBV12-4 to TRBJ2-7; D unresolved. V lost 5 bases, J lost 3 bases, and 11 bases lay in between. The CDR3 runs to 13 residues. CDR3 protein: CASSMERFYEQYF. CDR3 nucleotide sequence: TGTGCCAGCAGTATGGAAAGATTCTACGAGCAGTACTTC.

Ten or more counts support this clonotype. V usage is TRBV7-2 and J usage is TRBJ2-2, with a tentative D call TRBD2 (5 bases). CDR3 size: 17 residues. V lost 1 base and J lost 5, with 17 bases in between. Per germline, CDR1 SGHTA and CDR2 FQGNSA. This CDR3 is CASSLGVLDYLTGELFF. CDR3 nucleotides: TGTGCCAGCAGCTTAGGCGTCCTAGACTACCTAACCGGGGAGCTGTTTTTT.